Here is one T cell receptor (beta chain) with its context. These data belong to a study of blood T cell repertoires in COVID-19. Method: immunoSEQ multiplex PCR; TCRdb's copy keeps in-frame clones and lacks some. This table has 150,000 to 200,000 clones, around nine tenths appearing once. The germline V gene encodes CDR1 SGHRS and CDR2 YFSETQ. CDR3 length: 14 amino acids. Trimming cost V 0 bases and J 4 bases, with 10 bases left between them. This sequence was found in a man aged 40-55 years with acute or convalescent COVID-19. Sequenced sample: peripheral blood. The rearrangement uses TRBV5-1 and TRBJ1-1; D gene uncertain. CDR3 nucleotide sequence: TGCGCCAGCAGCTTGGCCATAGGGAGCACTGAAGCTTTCTTT. It translates to CASSLAIGSTEAFF.